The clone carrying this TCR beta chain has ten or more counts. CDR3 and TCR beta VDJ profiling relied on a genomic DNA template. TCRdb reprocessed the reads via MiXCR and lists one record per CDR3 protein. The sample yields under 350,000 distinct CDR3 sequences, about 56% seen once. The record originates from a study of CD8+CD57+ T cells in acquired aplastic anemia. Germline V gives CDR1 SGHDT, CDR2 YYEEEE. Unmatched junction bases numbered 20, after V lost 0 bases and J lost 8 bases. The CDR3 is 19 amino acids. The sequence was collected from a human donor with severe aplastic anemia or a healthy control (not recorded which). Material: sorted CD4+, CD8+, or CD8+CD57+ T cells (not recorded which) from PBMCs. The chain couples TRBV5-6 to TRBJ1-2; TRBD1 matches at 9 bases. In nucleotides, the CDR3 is TGTGCCAGCAGCTTGGCCCGGGGAACAGGGGGCTATCTTCCTGGAGGCTACACCTTC. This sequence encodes CASSLARGTGGYLPGGYTF.